These 12 T cell receptor beta chains share one sample of origin, sequenced in a study of cytomegalovirus exposure and HLA in healthy donors. Vbeta (60) and Jbeta (13) primers were used in the PCR. The method was immunoSEQ multiplex PCR; TCRdb's version includes in-frame clones alone and lacks a portion of them. This table has about 100,000 clones, approximately 76% appearing once. Material for sequencing was PBMCs. Receptors originate from a man aged 35 to 55 in good health and CMV-seropositive.

The chain combines TRBV5-1 with TRBJ1-6; perhaps TRBD1 as D (5 bases). Looked up from germline, CDR1 is SGHRS and CDR2 is YFSETQ. This CDR3 is built from 14 residues. The V gene lost 4 bases and the J gene lost 10 bases, with 15 bases spanning the gap. CDR3 amino acids: CASSPTGGRSPLHF. The CDR3 nucleotides are TGCGCCAGCAGCCCGACGGGGGGTAGATCACCCCTCCACTTT.

This chain joins TRBV19 and TRBJ2-7; 12 nucleotides agree with TRBD1. The CDR3 totals 16 residues. Germline V gene data show CDR1 as LNHDA and CDR2 as SQIVND (reference sequence). V lost 5 bases and J lost 3; bases outside the gene matches: 8. As DNA, the CDR3 is TGTGCCAGTAGTGACGCCGGGACAGGGGGCATCTACGAGCAGTACTTC. Translation gives CASSDAGTGGIYEQYF. Combining the CDR3 with reference TRBV19 and TRBJ2-7 gives the whole variable domain DGGITQSPKYLFRKEGQNVTLSCEQNLNHDAMYWYRQDPGQGLRLIYYSQIVNDFQKGDIAEGYSVSREKKESFPLTVTSAQKNPTAFYLCASSDAGTGGIYEQYFGPGTRLTVT.

In this sample, this clone turned up a few times. V and J are TRBV2 and TRBJ2-3, with a possible D match to TRBD2 (7 bases). In germline, CDR1 is SNHLY, CDR2 FYNNEI. The CDR3 loop spans 14 amino acids. Trimming shortened V by 6 bases and J by 3 bases, and 13 bases separated the two germline ends. The CDR3 loop reads CASRRGGPTDTQYF. DNA of the CDR3: TGTGCCAGCAGGAGGGGGGGGCCTACAGATACGCAGTATTTT. Supplemented by reference TRBV2 and TRBJ2-3, the full variable domain reads EPEVTQTPSHQVTQMGQEVILRCVPISNHLYFYWYRQILGQKVEFLVSFYNNEISEKSEIFDDQFSVERPDGSNFTLKIRSTKLEDSAMYFCASRRGGPTDTQYFGPGTRLTVL.

The V call is TRBV10-3, the J call TRBJ2-5, with 7 bases that match TRBD1. This CDR3 region has 18 residues. Germline loops: CDR1 ENHRY, CDR2 SYGVKD. V shed 3 bases, J shed 5 bases, and the junction held 18 bases outside the gene matches. CDR3 bases: TGTGCCATCAGTGATCCTCAAAAGACAGGGCGAGTAGGGGAGACCCAGTACTTC. Protein: CAISDPQKTGRVGETQYF.

This chain uses TRBV11-2 with TRBJ1-1, with 8 nucleotides matching TRBD1. Germline V gene lookup returns CDR1 SGHAT and CDR2 FQNNGV. J lost 3 bases, V lost 5 bases, and 5 bases had no gene match. The CDR3 has 14 amino acids. For the CDR3, the DNA is TGTGCCAGCAGCGGACAGGGTCGGCACACTGAAGCTTTCTTT. Translated: CASSGQGRHTEAFF.

This rearrangement joins TRBV11-2 to TRBJ2-7, with TRBD2 matching over 11 bases. The germline V gene has CDR1 SGHAT and CDR2 FQNNGV. The CDR3 sequence is 15 residues long. The junction had 4 bases not matched to a gene; V was cut back by 4 bases and J by 2 bases. CDR3 DNA: TGTGCCAGCAGCTCAGAACTAGCGGGGGCCTACGAGCAGTACTTC. Protein product: CASSSELAGAYEQYF.

This chain uses TRBV5-1 with TRBJ2-5; no reliable D call. Trimming stripped 1 base from V and 5 bases from J, with 9 bases between. The CDR3 has 13 residues. Germline loops: CDR1 SGHRS, CDR2 YFSETQ. The CDR3 is CASSLSVEETQYF. CDR3 nucleotide sequence: TGCGCCAGCAGCTTGAGTGTAGAGGAGACCCAGTACTTC.

This clone was detected a few times. This chain links TRBV7-3 with TRBJ1-1; D gene uncertain. Germline CDR1 is SGHTA and CDR2 is FQGTGA. The CDR3 consists of 13 residues. Trimming shortened V by 3 bases and J by 4 bases, and 9 bases separated the two germline ends. The chain's CDR3 is CASSLFMFTEAFF. The CDR3 nucleotides are TGTGCCAGCAGCTTGTTCATGTTCACTGAAGCTTTCTTT.

This chain links TRBV10-3 with TRBJ2-7; TRBD2 aligns across 12 bases. V was pared by 10 bases and J by 2 bases, with 9 bases of the junction left unmatched. The CDR3 is made up of 15 amino acids. CDR1 and CDR2 (germline): ENHRY, SYGVKD. The DNA for the CDR3 is TGTGCCACCAAGCTCCGGACTAGCGGGGCCTACGAGCAGTACTTC. It codes for CATKLRTSGAYEQYF.

The genes are TRBV7-9 and TRBJ1-1; D possibly corresponds to TRBD1 (5 bases). The CDR3 runs to 13 residues. V lost 8 bases and J lost 3, with 13 bases in between. Per the germline V gene, CDR1 is SEHNR and CDR2 is FQNEAQ (reference sequence). The CDR3 bases are TGTGCCAGCGGGAGGAGAGGGGACACTGAAGCTTTCTTT. Translation: CASGRRGDTEAFF.

The rearrangement links TRBV5-1 to TRBJ2-7; 7 bases match TRBD2. Germline-derived CDR1 and CDR2 are SGHRS and YFSETQ. Trimming took 9 bases from V and 0 from J; bases not matched to a gene: 12. This CDR3 has 15 amino acids. CDR3 nucleotides: TGCGCCACCTGGCGCGGGTCGGGAGGCTCCTACGAGCAGTACTTC. It specifies CATWRGSGGSYEQYF. The variable domain in full, completed from reference TRBV5-1 and TRBJ2-7, reads KAGVTQTPRYLIKTRGQQVTLSCSPISGHRSVSWYQQTPGQGLQFLFEYFSETQRNKGNFPGRFSGRQFSNSRSEMNVSTLELGDSALYLCATWRGSGGSYEQYFGPGTRLTVT.

The chain is built from TRBV7-2 and TRBJ2-1, with 8 positions matching TRBD1. With V trimmed by 6 bases and J by 1 base, 5 bases remained unmatched. CDR1 SGHTA and CDR2 FQGNSA come from the germline V gene. This CDR3 has 15 amino acids. CDR3 residues: CASSSRQGSYNEQFF. CDR3 sequence (DNA): TGTGCCAGCAGTTCTAGACAGGGGTCCTACAATGAGCAGTTCTTC.